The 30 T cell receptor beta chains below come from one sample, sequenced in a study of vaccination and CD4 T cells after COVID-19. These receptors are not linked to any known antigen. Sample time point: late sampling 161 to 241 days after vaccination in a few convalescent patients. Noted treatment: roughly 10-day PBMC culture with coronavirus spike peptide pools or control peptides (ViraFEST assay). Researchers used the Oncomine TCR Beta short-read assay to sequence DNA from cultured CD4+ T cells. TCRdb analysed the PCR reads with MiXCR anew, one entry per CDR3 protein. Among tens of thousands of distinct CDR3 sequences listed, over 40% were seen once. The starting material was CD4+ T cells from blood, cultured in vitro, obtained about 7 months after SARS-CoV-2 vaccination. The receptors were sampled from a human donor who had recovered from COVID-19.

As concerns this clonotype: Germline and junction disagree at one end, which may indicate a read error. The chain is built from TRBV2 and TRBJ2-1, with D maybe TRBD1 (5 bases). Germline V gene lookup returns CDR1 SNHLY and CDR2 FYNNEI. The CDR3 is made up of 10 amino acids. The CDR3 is CASSYGLRVF. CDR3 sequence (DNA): TGTGCCAGCAGTTACGGTCTCAGGGTCTTC.

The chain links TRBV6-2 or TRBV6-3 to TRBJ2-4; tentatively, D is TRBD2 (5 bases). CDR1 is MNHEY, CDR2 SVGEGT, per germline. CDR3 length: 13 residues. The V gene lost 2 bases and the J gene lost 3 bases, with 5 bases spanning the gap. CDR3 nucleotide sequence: TGTGCCAGCAGTTACGCGGGCAAAAACATTCAGTACTTC. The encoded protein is CASSYAGKNIQYF.

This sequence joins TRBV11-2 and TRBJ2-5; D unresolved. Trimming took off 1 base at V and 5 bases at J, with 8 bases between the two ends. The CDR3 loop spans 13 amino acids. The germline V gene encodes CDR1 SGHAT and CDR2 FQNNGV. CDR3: CASSLAFGETQYF. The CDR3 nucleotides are TGTGCCAGCAGCTTAGCGTTCGGGGAGACCCAGTACTTC.

The CDR3 nucleotides read TGTGCCAGCAGCCGCGACAGGGGAAATTCACCCCTCCACTTT. Its protein is CASSRDRGNSPLHF. The V gene is TRBV5-4, the J gene TRBJ1-6; TRBD1 agrees at 8 bases. Germline-derived CDR1 and CDR2 are SGHNT and YYREEE (reference sequence). V was clipped by 4 bases and J by 7 bases; unmatched bases: 4. CDR3 length equals 14 residues.

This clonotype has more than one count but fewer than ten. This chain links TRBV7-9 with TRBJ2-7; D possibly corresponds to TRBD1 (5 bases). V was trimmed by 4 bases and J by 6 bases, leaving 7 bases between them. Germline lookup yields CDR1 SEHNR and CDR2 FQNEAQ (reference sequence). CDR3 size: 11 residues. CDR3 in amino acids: CASSYQGEQYF. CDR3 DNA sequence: TGTGCCAGCAGCTACCAGGGCGAGCAGTACTTC.

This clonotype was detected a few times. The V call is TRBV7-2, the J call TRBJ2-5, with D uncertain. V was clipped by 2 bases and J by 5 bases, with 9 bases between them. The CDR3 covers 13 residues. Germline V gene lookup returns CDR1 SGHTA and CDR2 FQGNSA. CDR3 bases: TGTGCCAGCAGCTTATCGCGTTCCGAGACCCAGTACTTC. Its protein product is CASSLSRSETQYF.

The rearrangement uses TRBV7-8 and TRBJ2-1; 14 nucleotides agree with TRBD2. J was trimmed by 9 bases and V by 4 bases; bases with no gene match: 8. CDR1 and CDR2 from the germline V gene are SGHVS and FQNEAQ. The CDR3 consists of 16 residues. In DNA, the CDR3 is TGTGCCAGCAGCTCAGCGGGACTAGCGGGAGTTAGTGAGCAGTTCTTC. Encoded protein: CASSSAGLAGVSEQFF.

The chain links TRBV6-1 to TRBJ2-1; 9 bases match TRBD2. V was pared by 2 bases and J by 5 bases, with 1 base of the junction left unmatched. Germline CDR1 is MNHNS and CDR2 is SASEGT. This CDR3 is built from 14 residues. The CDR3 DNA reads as TGTGCCAGCAGTGAACAGCGGGGGGACAATGAGCAGTTCTTC. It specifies CASSEQRGDNEQFF.

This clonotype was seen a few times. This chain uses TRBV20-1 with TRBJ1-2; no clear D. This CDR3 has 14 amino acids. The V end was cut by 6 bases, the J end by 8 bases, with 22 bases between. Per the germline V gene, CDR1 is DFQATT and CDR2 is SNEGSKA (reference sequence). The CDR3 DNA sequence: TGCAGTGCATCCGGGTCCGGGGTATGGCGAGGCTACACCTTC. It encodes CSASGSGVWRGYTF.

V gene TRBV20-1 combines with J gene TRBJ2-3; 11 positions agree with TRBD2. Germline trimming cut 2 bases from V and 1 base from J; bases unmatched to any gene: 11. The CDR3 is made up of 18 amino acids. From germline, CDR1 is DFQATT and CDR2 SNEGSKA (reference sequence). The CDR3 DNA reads TGCAGTGCTAGAAAGATAACTTCGACTAGCGGGGGCACAGATACGCAGTATTTT. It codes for CSARKITSTSGGTDTQYF.

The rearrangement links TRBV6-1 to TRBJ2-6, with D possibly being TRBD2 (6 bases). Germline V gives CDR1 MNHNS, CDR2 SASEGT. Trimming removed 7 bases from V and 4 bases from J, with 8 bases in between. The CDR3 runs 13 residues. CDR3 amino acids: CASKEGGANVLTF. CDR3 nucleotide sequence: TGTGCCAGCAAGGAGGGAGGGGCCAACGTCCTGACTTTC.

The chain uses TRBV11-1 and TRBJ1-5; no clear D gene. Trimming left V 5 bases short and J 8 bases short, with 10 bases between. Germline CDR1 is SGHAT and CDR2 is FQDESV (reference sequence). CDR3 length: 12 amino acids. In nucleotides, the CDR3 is TGTGCCAGCAGCGTCGGTTGGAAGCCCCAGCATTTT. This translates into CASSVGWKPQHF.

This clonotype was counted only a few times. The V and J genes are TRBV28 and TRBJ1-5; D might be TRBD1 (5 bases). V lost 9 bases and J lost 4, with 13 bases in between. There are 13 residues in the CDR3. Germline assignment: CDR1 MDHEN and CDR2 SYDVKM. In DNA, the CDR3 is TGTGCCAGTGGGGCAGGGCGAAATCAGCCCCAGCATTTT. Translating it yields CASGAGRNQPQHF.

CDR3 loop: CASSLPPGELFF. The CDR3 DNA is TGTGCCAGCAGCCTGCCCCCCGGGGAGCTGTTTTTT. J is TRBJ2-2 and V is TRBV7-9; D gene ambiguous. The V gene lost 5 bases and the J gene lost 6 bases, with 7 bases spanning the gap. The CDR3 runs to 12 residues. Germline V gene lookup returns CDR1 SEHNR and CDR2 FQNEAQ (reference sequence).

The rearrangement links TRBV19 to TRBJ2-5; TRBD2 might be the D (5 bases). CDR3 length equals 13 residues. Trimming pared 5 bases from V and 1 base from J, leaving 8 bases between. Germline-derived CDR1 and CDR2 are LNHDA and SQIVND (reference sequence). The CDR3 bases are TGTGCCAGTAGTGAGGGATTCCAAGAGACCCAGTACTTC. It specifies CASSEGFQETQYF.

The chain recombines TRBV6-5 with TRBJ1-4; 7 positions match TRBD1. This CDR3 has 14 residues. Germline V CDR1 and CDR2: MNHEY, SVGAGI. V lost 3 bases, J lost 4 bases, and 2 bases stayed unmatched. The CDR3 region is CASSYRQGNEKLFF. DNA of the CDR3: TGTGCCAGCAGTTATAGACAGGGTAATGAAAAACTGTTTTTT.

Here the CDR3 reads CSAADTSKNIQYF. CDR3 nucleotide sequence: TGCAGTGCTGCGGACACATCCAAAAACATTCAGTACTTC. The chain uses TRBV20-1 and TRBJ2-4; a weak D match, TRBD1 (5 bases). Trimming shortened V by 5 bases and J by 2 bases, and 10 bases separated the two germline ends. Germline V CDR1 and CDR2: DFQATT, SNEGSKA (reference sequence). The CDR3 extends over 13 amino acids.

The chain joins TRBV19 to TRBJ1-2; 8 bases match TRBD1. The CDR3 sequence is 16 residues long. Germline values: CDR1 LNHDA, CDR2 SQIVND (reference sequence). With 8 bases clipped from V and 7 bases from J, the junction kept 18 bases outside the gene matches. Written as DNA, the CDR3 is TGTGCCAGTGAGCCGACGACGCAGGGGGCGCGATCTGGCTACACCTTC. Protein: CASEPTTQGARSGYTF.

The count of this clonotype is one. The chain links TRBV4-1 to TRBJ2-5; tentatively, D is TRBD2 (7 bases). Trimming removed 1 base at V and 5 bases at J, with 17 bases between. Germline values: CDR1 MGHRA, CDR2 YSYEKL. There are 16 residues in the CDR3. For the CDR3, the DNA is TGCGCCAGCAGCCAAGGGGAGGGGCAGGGGCTTGAGACCCAGTACTTC. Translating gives CASSQGEGQGLETQYF.

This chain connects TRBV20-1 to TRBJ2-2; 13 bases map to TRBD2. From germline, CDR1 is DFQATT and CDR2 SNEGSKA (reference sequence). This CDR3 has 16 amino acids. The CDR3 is CSAGLAGRGGTGELFF. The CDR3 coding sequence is TGCAGCGCGGGACTAGCGGGAAGGGGTGGCACCGGGGAGCTGTTTTTT.

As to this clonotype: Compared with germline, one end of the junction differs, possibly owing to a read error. As DNA, the CDR3 is TGCAGTGCCAGAGGGGACAGAGAAGCTTTCTTT. Protein product: CSARGDREAFF. This sequence joins TRBV20-1 and TRBJ1-1, with 7 nucleotides matching TRBD1. The V gene's germline CDR1 is DFQATT and CDR2 SNEGSKA (reference sequence). The CDR3 runs 11 residues.

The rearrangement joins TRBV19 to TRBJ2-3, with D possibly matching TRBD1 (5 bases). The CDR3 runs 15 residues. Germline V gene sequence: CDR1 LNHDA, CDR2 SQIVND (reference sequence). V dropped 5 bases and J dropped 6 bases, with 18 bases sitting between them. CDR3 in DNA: TGTGCCAGTAGTGTTCAGGGTGAAGGTGTTGATACGCAGTATTTT. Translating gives CASSVQGEGVDTQYF.

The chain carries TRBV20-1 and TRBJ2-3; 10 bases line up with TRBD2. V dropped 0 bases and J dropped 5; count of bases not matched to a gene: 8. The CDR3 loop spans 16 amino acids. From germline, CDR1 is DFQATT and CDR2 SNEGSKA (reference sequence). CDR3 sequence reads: CSARDPSGRAVDTQYF. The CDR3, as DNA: TGCAGTGCTAGAGATCCCAGCGGGAGGGCGGTAGATACGCAGTATTTT.

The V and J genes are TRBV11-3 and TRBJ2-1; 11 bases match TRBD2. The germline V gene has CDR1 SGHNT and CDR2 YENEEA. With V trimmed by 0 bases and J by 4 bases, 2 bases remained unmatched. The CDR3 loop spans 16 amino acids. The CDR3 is CASSLEGTSGYNEQFF. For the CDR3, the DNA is TGTGCCAGCAGCTTAGAAGGGACTAGCGGATACAATGAGCAGTTCTTC.

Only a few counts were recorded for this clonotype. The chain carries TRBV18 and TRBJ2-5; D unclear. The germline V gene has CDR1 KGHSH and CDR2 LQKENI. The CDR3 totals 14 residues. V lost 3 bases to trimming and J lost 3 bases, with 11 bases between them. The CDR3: CASSPALYEETQYF. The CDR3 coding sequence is TGTGCCAGCTCACCGGCCTTATATGAAGAGACCCAGTACTTC. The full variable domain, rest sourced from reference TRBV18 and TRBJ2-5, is NAGVMQNPRHLVRRRGQEARLRCSPMKGHSHVYWYRQLPEEGLKFMVYLQKENIIDESGMPKERFSAEFPKEGPSILRIQQVVRGDSAAYFCASSPALYEETQYFGPGTRLLVL.

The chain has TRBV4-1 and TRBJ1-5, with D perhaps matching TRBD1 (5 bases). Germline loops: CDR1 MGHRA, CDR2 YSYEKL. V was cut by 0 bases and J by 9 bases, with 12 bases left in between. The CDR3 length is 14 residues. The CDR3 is CASSQDLGGLPQHF. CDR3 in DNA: TGCGCCAGCAGCCAAGATCTTGGGGGTCTGCCCCAGCATTTT.

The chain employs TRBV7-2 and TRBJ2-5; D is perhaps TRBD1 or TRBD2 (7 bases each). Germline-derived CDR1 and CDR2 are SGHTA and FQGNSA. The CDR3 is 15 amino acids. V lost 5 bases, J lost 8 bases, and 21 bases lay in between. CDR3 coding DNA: TGTGCCAGCAGCCCAACTCGGAGCGGGACAGACACCCAGTACTTC. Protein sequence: CASSPTRSGTDTQYF.

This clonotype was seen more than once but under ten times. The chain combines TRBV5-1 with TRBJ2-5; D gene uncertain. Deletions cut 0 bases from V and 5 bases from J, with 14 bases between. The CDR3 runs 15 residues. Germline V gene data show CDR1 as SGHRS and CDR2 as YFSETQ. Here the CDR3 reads CASSLAGSGAETQYF. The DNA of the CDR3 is TGCGCCAGCAGCTTGGCGGGCTCCGGTGCTGAGACCCAGTACTTC.

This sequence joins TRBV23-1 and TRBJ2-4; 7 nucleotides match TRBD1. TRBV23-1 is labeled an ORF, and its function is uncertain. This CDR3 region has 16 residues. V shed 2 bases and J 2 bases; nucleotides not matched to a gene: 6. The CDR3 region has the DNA TGCGCCAGCAGTCAAGGGTCAGGGGGAACCAAAAACATTCAGTACTTC. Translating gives CASSQGSGGTKNIQYF.

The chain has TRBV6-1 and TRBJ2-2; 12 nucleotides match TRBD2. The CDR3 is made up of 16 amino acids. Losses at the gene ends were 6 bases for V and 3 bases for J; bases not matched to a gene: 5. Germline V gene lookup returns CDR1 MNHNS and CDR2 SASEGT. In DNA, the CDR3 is TGTGCCAGCAGATCACTAGCGGGAGGTGACACCGGGGAGCTGTTTTTT. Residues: CASRSLAGGDTGELFF.